This T cell receptor beta chain was recovered during a study of T cell repertoires in cytomegalovirus infection. Study context: Both a matching HLA type and CMV infection were indicated by public TCR beta signatures. General study results and limits: The cumulative frequency of public TCR beta families identified carriers of CMV plus the relevant HLA. In two of eight donors, the top clonotype was HLA-C-restricted CMV-specific.

This clonotype was counted at least ten times. Its antigen is not identified. Germline CDR1 reads MNHEY; CDR2 reads SVGAGI. The V end was cut by 3 bases, the J end by 2 bases, with 21 bases between. The CDR3 totals 18 residues. TCRdb processed the reads anew with MiXCR; each CDR3 protein has one entry. The repertoire includes about 920,000 distinct CDR3 sequences, around 31% of them detected once, and more than 13% sits in the top ten. V gene TRBV6-5 combines with J gene TRBJ2-3; possible D gene TRBD1, 5 bases. The sample consisted of cultured CD8+ T cells from PBMCs, taken from culture after CMV antigen stimulation. This TCR came from a human donor in good health (CMV status not recorded). Some clones in this sample may be carry-over from other donors' samples. For the CDR3, the DNA is TGTGCCAGCAGTTATTTTGGTTTTCGGCAGGGTGCCACAGATACGCAGTATTTT. It translates to CASSYFGFRQGATDTQYF.